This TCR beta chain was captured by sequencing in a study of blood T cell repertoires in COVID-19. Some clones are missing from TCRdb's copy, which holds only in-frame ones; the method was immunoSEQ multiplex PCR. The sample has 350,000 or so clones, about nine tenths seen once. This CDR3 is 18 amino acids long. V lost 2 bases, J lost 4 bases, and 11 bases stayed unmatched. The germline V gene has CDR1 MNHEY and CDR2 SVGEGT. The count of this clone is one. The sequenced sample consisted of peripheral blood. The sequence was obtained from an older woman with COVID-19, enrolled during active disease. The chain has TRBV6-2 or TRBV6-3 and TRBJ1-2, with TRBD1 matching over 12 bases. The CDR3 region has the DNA TGTGCCAGCAGTTACCCGCAGGGACAGGGGGCGTCTCGCTATGGCTACACCTTC. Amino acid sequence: CASSYPQGQGASRYGYTF.